This T cell receptor (beta chain) was captured by sequencing in a study of cytomegalovirus exposure and HLA in healthy donors. Overall study: The study's early data release held about 85 million unique TCRs from HLA-typed donors.

The PCR employed 60 Vbeta primers together with 13 Jbeta primers. Method: immunoSEQ multiplex PCR; TCRdb's copy keeps in-frame clones and lacks some. The sample yields around 97,000 clones, over 8% seen once. Only a few counts were recorded for this clone. The target antigen is unknown. General observations from the study: TCR beta V- and J-gene trimming, according to a later analysis, was linked to a missense DCLRE1C variant.

Sequencing was performed on PBMCs. The clonotype originates from a man aged 50 to 60 in good health and CMV-seropositive.

Written as DNA, the CDR3 is TGTGCCAGCAGCCAAGAATTCGGGAGTGAGGAGGAGCAGTACTTC. Translated: CASSQEFGSEEEQYF. This chain uses TRBV4-2 with TRBJ2-7, with D maybe TRBD2 (6 bases). Trimming shortened V by 0 bases and J by 7 bases, and 16 bases separated the two germline ends. The CDR3 contains 15 residues. Germline V gives CDR1 LGHNA, CDR2 YNFKEQ.